This T cell receptor beta chain was identified in a study of T-cell reconstitution after alpha-beta-depleted transplantation in children. CDR1 and CDR2 (germline): MNHEY, SMNVEV (reference sequence). The V end lost 6 bases, the J end lost 0 bases, and 16 bases lay between the germline ends. This CDR3 has 16 residues. This clonotype was counted only a few times. A library of TCRbeta sequences, prepared with unique molecular identifiers, was generated. One entry per CDR3 protein, called by TCRdb with MiXCR from the PCR reads. In the table there are more than 250,000 distinct CDR3 sequences, 9.5% to 10% of which are singletons.

Sequencing was performed on PBMCs from the stem cell graft donor, taken from the stem cell graft. The chain uses TRBV27 and TRBJ2-3; tentatively, D is TRBD2 (6 bases). This TCR derives from a human donor who donated a stem cell graft to a child with SCID. CDR3: CASSPRWRGSTDTQYF. CDR3 sequence (DNA): TGTGCCAGCAGCCCCCGGTGGAGGGGTAGCACAGATACGCAGTATTTT.